The rows below give T cell receptor beta chains drawn from one sample of a study of blood T cell repertoires in COVID-19. Generated by immunoSEQ multiplex PCR, the TCRdb table keeps only in-frame clones and is missing some. The sample holds under 200,000 clones, more than 75% seen once. The sample consisted of peripheral blood. All receptors derive from a woman aged 45 to 65 with COVID-19, enrolled during active disease. The CDR3 runs from the conserved cysteine through the conserved F or W. Each record gives: D gene, clone size, J gene, V gene, CDR3 protein, CDR3 DNA. The D gene is left open where the match is weak. Only some rows state a clone size, as once, few, many or a class for expanded clones.

TRBD1 . TRBJ2-2 TRBV24-1 CATSDPGTGVTGELFF TGTGCCACCAGTGACCCCGGGACAGGGGTCACCGGGGAGCTGTTTTTT
TRBD1 . TRBJ2-2 TRBV5-4 CASSSGTGTNTGELFF TGTGCCAGCAGCTCTGGGACAGGTACGAACACCGGGGAGCTGTTTTTT
TRBD1 . TRBJ1-2 TRBV20-1 CSASTDRVTGGYTF TGCAGTGCTAGTACGGACAGGGTAACGGGTGGCTACACCTTC
. . TRBJ2-7 TRBV12-3/TRBV12-4 CASSRQVYEQYF TGTGCCAGCAGTCGACAGGTCTACGAGCAGTACTTC
. . TRBJ2-7 TRBV6-4 CASSDSNSPYEQYF TGTGCCAGCAGTGACTCGAACAGCCCCTACGAGCAGTACTTC
TRBD2 . TRBJ2-3 TRBV7-4 CASSSFGAGGSTDTQYF TGTGCCAGCAGCTCCTTCGGGGCGGGGGGGAGCACAGATACGCAGTATTTT
. . TRBJ1-2 TRBV14 CASSQVAGTSGGYTF TGTGCCAGCAGCCAAGTGGCCGGGACATCGGGTGGCTACACCTTC
TRBD1 . TRBJ1-4 TRBV19 CASSIAGQGFNEKLFF TGTGCCAGTAGTATAGCCGGACAGGGTTTTAATGAAAAACTGTTTTTT
. . TRBJ1-6 TRBV7-3 CASSQAGDSPLHF TGTGCCAGCAGCCAGGCGGGGGACTCACCCCTCCACTTT
. . TRBJ1-2 TRBV6-5 CASSYSPGTMTYTF TGTGCCAGCAGTTACTCCCCGGGGACTATGACCTACACCTTC
. . TRBJ1-6 TRBV20-1 CSASQGSSYNSPLHF TGCAGTGCTAGTCAGGGGAGCTCCTATAATTCACCCCTCCACTTT
. . TRBJ1-4 TRBV30 CAWSVRRGAGEKLFF TGTGCCTGGAGTGTACGTCGGGGGGCGGGTGAAAAACTGTTTTTT
TRBD1 once TRBJ2-7 TRBV6-5 CASSVTGVAGEQYF TGTGCCAGCAGCGTAACAGGGGTGGCTGGCGAGCAGTACTTC
. . TRBJ1-5 TRBV12-3/TRBV12-4 CASSLVNQPQHF TGTGCCAGCAGTTTAGTAAATCAGCCCCAGCATTTT
TRBD2 . TRBJ2-2 TRBV18 CASSPTGLAGANTGELFF TGTGCCAGCTCACCTACCGGACTAGCGGGGGCGAACACCGGGGAGCTGTTTTTT
. . TRBJ1-3 TRBV7-7 CARQHSGNTIYF TGTGCTCGACAGCACTCTGGAAACACCATATATTTT
. . TRBJ1-1 TRBV11-2 CASSSPTGVNTEAFF TGTGCCAGCAGCTCCCCGACAGGAGTGAACACTGAAGCTTTCTTT
TRBD1 . TRBJ1-1 TRBV11-3 CASSSPGTGNTEAFF TGTGCCAGCAGCTCACCCGGGACAGGGAACACTGAAGCTTTCTTT
TRBD1 once TRBJ2-5 TRBV27 CASSWTGGGETQYF TGTGCCAGCAGTTGGACAGGGGGTGGAGAGACCCAGTACTTC
TRBD2 . TRBJ2-4 TRBV7-2 CASSLGFPLAGGQFYIQYF TGTGCCAGCAGCTTAGGGTTCCCACTAGCGGGGGGGCAATTTTACATTCAGTACTTC
. few TRBJ1-4 TRBV28 CASSLWAITNEKLFF TGTGCCAGCAGTTTGTGGGCGATAACTAATGAAAAACTGTTTTTT
. many TRBJ2-2 TRBV5-6 CASSSYRTTNTGELFF TGTGCCAGCAGCTCCTACAGGACGACGAACACCGGGGAGCTGTTTTTT
TRBD1 . TRBJ2-2 TRBV10-3 CAISGQGNTGELFF TGTGCCATCAGTGGACAGGGTAACACCGGGGAGCTGTTTTTT
TRBD1 . TRBJ2-1 TRBV6-5 CASSPTGGGEQFF TGTGCCAGCAGTCCGACAGGGGGCGGTGAGCAGTTCTTC
. . TRBJ2-2 TRBV6-5 CASSNTGSTGELFF TGTGCCAGCAGTAACACAGGGTCCACCGGGGAGCTGTTTTTT
. . TRBJ2-5 TRBV2 CASRGQSRETQYF TGTGCCAGCAGAGGACAGTCCCGAGAGACCCAGTACTTC
. . TRBJ1-2 TRBV30 CAWSPETSNYGYTF TGTGCCTGGAGCCCAGAAACCTCTAACTATGGCTACACCTTC
TRBD2 . TRBJ2-1 TRBV14 CASSQREGAYNEQFF TGTGCCAGCAGCCAACGGGAGGGGGCCTACAATGAGCAGTTCTTC
. . TRBJ1-1 TRBV2 CASGTGWNTEAFF TGTGCCAGCGGTACAGGGTGGAACACTGAAGCTTTCTTT
. . TRBJ2-7 TRBV6-4 CASSVYAFGYEQYF TGTGCCAGCAGTGTCTACGCCTTTGGCTACGAGCAGTACTTC
. . TRBJ1-6 TRBV28 CASSTGTRFNSPLHF TGTGCCAGCAGTACAGGGACGCGCTTTAATTCACCCCTCCACTTT
. large TRBJ2-2 TRBV4-3 CASSQEGVQVPGELFF TGCGCCAGCAGCCAAGAAGGGGTTCAGGTCCCCGGGGAGCTGTTTTTT
TRBD2 . TRBJ2-1 TRBV20-1 CSASFGGGLYNEQFF TGCAGTGCTAGTTTTGGCGGGGGGCTCTACAATGAGCAGTTCTTC
. . TRBJ2-6 TRBV7-3 CASKDSSGANVLTF TGTGCCAGCAAAGACAGCTCTGGGGCCAACGTCCTGACTTTC
. many TRBJ1-5 TRBV28 CASSLGGRQPQHF TGTGCCAGCAGTTTAGGGGGGAGACAGCCCCAGCATTTT
. once TRBJ2-3 TRBV28 CASSFGGLIDTQYF TGTGCCAGCAGTTTCGGGGGGCTCATAGATACGCAGTATTTT
. few TRBJ2-1 TRBV11-3 CASSFVGGAQGNEQFF TGTGCCAGCAGCTTCGTAGGGGGGGCGCAAGGAAATGAGCAGTTCTTC
. . TRBJ2-2 TRBV20-1 CSASHPGGNTGELFF TGCAGTGCTAGTCACCCCGGGGGGAACACCGGGGAGCTGTTTTTT
TRBD1 . TRBJ1-6 TRBV19 CASRQVGQGVYSPLHF TGTGCCAGTAGGCAAGTCGGACAGGGCGTGTATTCACCCCTCCACTTT
TRBD2 . TRBJ2-5 TRBV3-1/TRBV3-2 CASSRGLAGGLRETQYF TGTGCCAGCAGCCGGGGACTAGCGGGGGGTTTGCGAGAGACCCAGTACTTC
. once TRBJ1-6 TRBV6-2/TRBV6-3 CASSYDPGSSYNSPLHF TGTGCCAGCAGTTACGACCCGGGGAGCTCCTATAATTCACCCCTCCACTTT
TRBD1 . TRBJ2-5 TRBV6-5 CASSWDREWEETQYF TGTGCCAGCAGCTGGGACAGGGAATGGGAAGAGACCCAGTACTTC
TRBD1 . TRBJ1-5 TRBV12-5 CASGLSITGTGVGSNQPQHF TGTGCTAGTGGTTTGTCTATCACCGGGACAGGGGTAGGTAGCAATCAGCCCCAGCATTTT
TRBD1 . TRBJ1-1 TRBV18 CASSAGTAANTEAFF TGTGCCAGCTCGGCCGGGACAGCGGCAAACACTGAAGCTTTCTTT
. . TRBJ2-5 TRBV12-5 CASGLGQEETQYF TGTGCTAGTGGTTTGGGGCAGGAAGAGACCCAGTACTTC
TRBD2 few TRBJ2-1 TRBV29-1 CSVLRLGGDEQFF TGCAGCGTCCTAAGGCTGGGGGGGGATGAGCAGTTCTTC
. . TRBJ1-5 TRBV7-9 CASSQAWGRENDQPQHF TGTGCCAGCAGCCAAGCCTGGGGCAGGGAAAACGATCAGCCCCAGCATTTT
TRBD2 once TRBJ2-3 TRBV19 CASRLMAGGPADTQYF TGTGCCAGTAGGTTGATGGCGGGGGGGCCGGCTGATACGCAGTATTTT
TRBD1 few TRBJ2-2 TRBV9 CASSTSTGSVNTGELFF TGTGCCAGCAGCACCTCGACAGGGTCGGTTAACACCGGGGAGCTGTTTTTT
TRBD2 once TRBJ2-7 TRBV19 CASSSQLAGVTYEQYF TGTGCCAGTAGTAGCCAACTAGCGGGGGTAACCTACGAGCAGTACTTC
TRBD1 . TRBJ2-7 TRBV12-3/TRBV12-4 CASSLRGPDEQYF TGTGCCAGCAGTTTAAGGGGGCCGGACGAGCAGTACTTC
. few TRBJ1-5 TRBV10-3 CAAQGLGVNQPQHF TGTGCCGCTCAGGGACTCGGAGTAAATCAGCCCCAGCATTTT
. . TRBJ1-5 TRBV28 CASTPGGRAGQPQHF TGTGCCAGCACCCCGGGGGGCAGGGCGGGTCAGCCCCAGCATTTT
. . TRBJ1-5 TRBV7-9 CASSLVQADQPQHF TGTGCCAGCAGCTTAGTACAGGCGGATCAGCCCCAGCATTTT
TRBD2 . TRBJ2-3 TRBV9 CASSVGLAGPQGDTQYF TGTGCCAGCAGCGTAGGACTAGCGGGTCCCCAGGGGGATACGCAGTATTTT
. . TRBJ2-2 TRBV7-6 CASSLFVGDTNTGELFF TGTGCCAGCAGCCTTTTTGTTGGGGACACTAACACCGGGGAGCTGTTTTTT
TRBD1 . TRBJ1-4 TRBV11-2 CASSETGKIEKLFF TGTGCCAGCAGCGAGACAGGGAAGATTGAAAAACTGTTTTTT
. . TRBJ2-2 TRBV18 CASSPARAGELFF TGTGCCAGCTCACCCGCTCGGGCCGGGGAGCTGTTTTTT